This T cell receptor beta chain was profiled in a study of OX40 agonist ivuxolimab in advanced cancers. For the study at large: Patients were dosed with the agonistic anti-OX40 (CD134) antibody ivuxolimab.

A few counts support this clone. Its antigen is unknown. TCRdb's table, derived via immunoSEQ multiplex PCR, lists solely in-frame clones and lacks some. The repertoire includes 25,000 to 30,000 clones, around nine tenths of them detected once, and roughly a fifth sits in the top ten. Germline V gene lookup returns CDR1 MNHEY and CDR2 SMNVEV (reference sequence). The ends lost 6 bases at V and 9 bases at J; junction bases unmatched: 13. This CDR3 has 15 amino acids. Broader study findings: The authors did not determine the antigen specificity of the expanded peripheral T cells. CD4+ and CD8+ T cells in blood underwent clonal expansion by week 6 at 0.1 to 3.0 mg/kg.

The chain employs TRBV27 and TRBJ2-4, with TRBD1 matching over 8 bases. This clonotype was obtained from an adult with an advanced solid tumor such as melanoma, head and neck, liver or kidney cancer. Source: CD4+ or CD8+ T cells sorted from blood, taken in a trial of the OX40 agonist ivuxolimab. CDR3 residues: CASSISGGAGGIQYF. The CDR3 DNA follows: TGTGCCAGCAGCATCTCAGGGGGCGCGGGTGGCATTCAGTACTTC.